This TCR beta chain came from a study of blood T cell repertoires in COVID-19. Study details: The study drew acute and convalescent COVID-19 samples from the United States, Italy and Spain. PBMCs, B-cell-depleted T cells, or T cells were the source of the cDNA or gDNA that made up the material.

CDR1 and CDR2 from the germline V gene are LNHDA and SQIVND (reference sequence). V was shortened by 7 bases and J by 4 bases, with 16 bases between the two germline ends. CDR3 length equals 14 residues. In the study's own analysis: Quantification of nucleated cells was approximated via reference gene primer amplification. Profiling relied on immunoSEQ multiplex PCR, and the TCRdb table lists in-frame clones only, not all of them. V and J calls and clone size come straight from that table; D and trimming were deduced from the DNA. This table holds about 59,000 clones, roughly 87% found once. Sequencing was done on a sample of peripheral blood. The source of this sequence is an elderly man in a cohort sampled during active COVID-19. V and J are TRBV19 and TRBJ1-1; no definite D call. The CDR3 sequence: CASTSIGVGTEAFF. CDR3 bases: TGTGCCAGTACCTCCATCGGGGTAGGCACTGAAGCTTTCTTT.